This note documents a single T cell receptor (beta chain) sequence. Some clones are missing from TCRdb's copy, which holds only in-frame ones; the method was immunoSEQ multiplex PCR. The sample consists of approximately 120,000 clones, about 90% of them appearing once. CDR1 MNHEY and CDR2 SMNVEV come from the germline V gene (reference sequence). The trim removed 6 bases at V and 3 bases at J, leaving 13 bases unmatched. The CDR3 has 17 amino acids. The data were obtained in a study of control samples from healthy donors and cancer patients. The chain is built from TRBV27 and TRBJ2-3, with 9 positions matching TRBD1. This receptor was identified in a man younger than 35 in good health. The sequenced sample was blood. The CDR3 DNA reads as TGTGCCAGCAGGCTGACCGGGACAGGGTTGGAGACAGATACGCAGTATTTT. Protein: CASRLTGTGLETDTQYF.